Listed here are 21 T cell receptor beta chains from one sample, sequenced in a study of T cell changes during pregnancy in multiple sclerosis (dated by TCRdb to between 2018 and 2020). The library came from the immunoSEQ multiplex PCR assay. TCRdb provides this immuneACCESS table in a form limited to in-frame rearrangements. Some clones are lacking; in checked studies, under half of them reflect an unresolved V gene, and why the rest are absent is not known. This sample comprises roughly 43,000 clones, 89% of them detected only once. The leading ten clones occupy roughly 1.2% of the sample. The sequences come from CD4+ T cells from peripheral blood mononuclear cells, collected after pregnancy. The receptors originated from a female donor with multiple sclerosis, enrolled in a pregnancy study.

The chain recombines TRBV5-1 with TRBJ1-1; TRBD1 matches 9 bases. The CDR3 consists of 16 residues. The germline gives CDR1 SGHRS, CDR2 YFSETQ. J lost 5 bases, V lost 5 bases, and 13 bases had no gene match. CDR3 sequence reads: CASRPVGDRGFTEAFF. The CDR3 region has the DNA TGCGCCAGCAGGCCCGTTGGAGACAGGGGGTTTACTGAAGCTTTCTTT.

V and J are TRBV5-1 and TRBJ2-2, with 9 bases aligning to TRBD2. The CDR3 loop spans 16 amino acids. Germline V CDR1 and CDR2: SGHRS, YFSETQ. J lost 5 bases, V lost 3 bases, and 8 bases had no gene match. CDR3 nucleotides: TGCGCCAGCAGCTCTGGGGCTAGCGGGGATACCGGGGAGCTGTTTTTT. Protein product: CASSSGASGDTGELFF.

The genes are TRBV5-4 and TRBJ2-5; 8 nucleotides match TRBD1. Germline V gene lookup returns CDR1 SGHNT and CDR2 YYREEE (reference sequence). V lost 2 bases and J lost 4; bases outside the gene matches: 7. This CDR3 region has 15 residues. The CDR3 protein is CASSLHLDRAETQYF. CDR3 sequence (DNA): TGTGCCAGCAGCTTACACCTGGACAGGGCAGAGACCCAGTACTTC.

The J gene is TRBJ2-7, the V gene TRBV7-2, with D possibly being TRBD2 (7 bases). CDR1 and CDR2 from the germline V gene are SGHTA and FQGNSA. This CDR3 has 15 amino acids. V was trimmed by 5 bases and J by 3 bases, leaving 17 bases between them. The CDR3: CASSPRGGRYYEQYF. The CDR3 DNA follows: TGTGCCAGCAGCCCGAGGGGGGGACGGTACTACGAGCAGTACTTC.

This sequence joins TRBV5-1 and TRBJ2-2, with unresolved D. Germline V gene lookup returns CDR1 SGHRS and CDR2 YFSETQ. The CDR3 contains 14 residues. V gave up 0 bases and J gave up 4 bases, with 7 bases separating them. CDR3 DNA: TGCGCCAGCAGCTTGGGCACTTTCACCGGGGAGCTGTTTTTT. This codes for CASSLGTFTGELFF.

CDR3 protein: CASRDERVLAKNIQYF. The CDR3 bases are TGTGCCAGCAGGGACGAGCGGGTTTTAGCCAAAAACATTCAGTACTTC. V gene TRBV7-2 combines with J gene TRBJ2-4, with a tentative D call TRBD2 (6 bases). Trimming took off 6 bases at V and 0 bases at J, with 15 bases between the two ends. Per the germline V gene, CDR1 is SGHTA and CDR2 is FQGNSA. CDR3 size: 16 residues.

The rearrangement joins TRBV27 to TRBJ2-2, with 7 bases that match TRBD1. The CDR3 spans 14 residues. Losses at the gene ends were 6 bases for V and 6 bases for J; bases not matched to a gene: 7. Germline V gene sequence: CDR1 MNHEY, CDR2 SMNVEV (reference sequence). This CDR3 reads CASSSQGWAGELFF. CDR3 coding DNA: TGTGCCAGCAGCTCACAGGGGTGGGCCGGGGAGCTGTTTTTT.

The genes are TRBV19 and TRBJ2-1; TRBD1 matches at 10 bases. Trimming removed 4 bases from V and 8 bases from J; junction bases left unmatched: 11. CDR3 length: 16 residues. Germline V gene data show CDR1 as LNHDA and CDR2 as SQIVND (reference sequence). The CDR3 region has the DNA TGTGCCAGTAGTACGCCCCGACAGGGGGCTAGGTATGAGCAGTTCTTC. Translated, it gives CASSTPRQGARYEQFF.

The CDR3: CASSERDRSPSGANVLTF. Written as DNA, the CDR3 is TGTGCCAGCAGTGAAAGGGACAGATCACCCTCTGGGGCCAACGTCCTGACTTTC. This rearrangement joins TRBV2 to TRBJ2-6, with 7 positions matching TRBD1. The V gene end was trimmed by 2 bases and the J gene end by 0 bases; junction bases not matched to a gene: 7. CDR1 SNHLY and CDR2 FYNNEI come from the germline V gene. The CDR3 has 18 residues. The full variable domain, with the rest looked up from reference TRBV2 and TRBJ2-6, is EPEVTQTPSHQVTQMGQEVILRCVPISNHLYFYWYRQILGQKVEFLVSFYNNEISEKSEIFDDQFSVERPDGSNFTLKIRSTKLEDSAMYFCASSERDRSPSGANVLTFGAGSRLTVL.

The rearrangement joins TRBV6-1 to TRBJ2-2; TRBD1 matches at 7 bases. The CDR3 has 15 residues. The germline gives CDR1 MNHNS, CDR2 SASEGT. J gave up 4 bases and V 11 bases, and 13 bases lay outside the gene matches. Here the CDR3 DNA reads TGTGCCTCTAGGGGGCGTGGGTATTTCACCGGGGAGCTGTTTTTT. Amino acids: CASRGRGYFTGELFF.

The CDR3 here is CASSDSINTASAGQETQYF. CDR3 DNA sequence: TGTGCCAGCAGTGACTCGATAAACACGGCGAGTGCGGGGCAAGAGACCCAGTACTTC. V and J are TRBV6-4 and TRBJ2-5, with D perhaps TRBD2 (6 bases). V gave up 0 bases and J gave up 2 bases, with 22 bases separating them. The CDR3 has 19 amino acids. The germline CDR1 and CDR2 sequences are MRHNA and SNTAGT.

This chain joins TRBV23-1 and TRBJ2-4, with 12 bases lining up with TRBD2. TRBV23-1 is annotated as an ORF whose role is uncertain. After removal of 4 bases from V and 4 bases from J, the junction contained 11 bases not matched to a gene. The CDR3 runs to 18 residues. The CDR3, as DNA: TGCGCCAGCAGTCCCCTGACTAGCGGGAGCCGGGCTAAAAACATTCAGTACTTC. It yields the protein CASSPLTSGSRAKNIQYF.

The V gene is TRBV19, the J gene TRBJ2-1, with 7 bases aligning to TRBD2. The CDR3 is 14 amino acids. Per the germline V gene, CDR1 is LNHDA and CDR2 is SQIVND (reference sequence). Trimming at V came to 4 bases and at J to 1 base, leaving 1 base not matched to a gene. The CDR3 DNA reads TGTGCCAGTAGTAGCGGGAGTTCCTACAATGAGCAGTTCTTC. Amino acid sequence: CASSSGSSYNEQFF.

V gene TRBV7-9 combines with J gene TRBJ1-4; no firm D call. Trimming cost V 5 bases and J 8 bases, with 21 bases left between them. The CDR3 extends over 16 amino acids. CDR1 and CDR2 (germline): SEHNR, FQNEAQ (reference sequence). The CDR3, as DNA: TGTGCCAGCAGCCCGGAGTGGAGGATGGAGTTGGAAAAACTGTTTTTT. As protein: CASSPEWRMELEKLFF.

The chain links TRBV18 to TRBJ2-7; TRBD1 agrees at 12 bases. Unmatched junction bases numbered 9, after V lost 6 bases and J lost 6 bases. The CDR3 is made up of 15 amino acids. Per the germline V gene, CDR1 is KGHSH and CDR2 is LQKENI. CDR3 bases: TGTGCCAGCTCGCCGGGACAGGGGGCTATTTTCGAGCAGTACTTC. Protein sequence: CASSPGQGAIFEQYF.

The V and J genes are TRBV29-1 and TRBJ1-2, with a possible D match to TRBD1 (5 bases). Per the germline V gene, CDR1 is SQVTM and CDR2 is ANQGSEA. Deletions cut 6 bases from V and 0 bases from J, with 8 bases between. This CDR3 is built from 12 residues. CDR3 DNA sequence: TGCAGCGTCGCAGGGTCTAACTATGGCTACACCTTC. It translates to CSVAGSNYGYTF.

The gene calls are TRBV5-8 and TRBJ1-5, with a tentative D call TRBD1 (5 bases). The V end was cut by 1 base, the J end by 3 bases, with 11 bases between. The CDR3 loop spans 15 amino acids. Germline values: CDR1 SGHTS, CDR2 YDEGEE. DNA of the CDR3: TGTGCCAGCAGCTTGCCAGGGATAGACAATCAGCCCCAGCATTTT. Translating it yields CASSLPGIDNQPQHF.

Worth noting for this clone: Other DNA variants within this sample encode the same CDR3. In nucleotides, the CDR3 is TGTGCCTGGAACAGAGACACTGAAGCTTTCTTT. Translation gives CAWNRDTEAFF. The rearrangement uses TRBV30 and TRBJ1-1; D unclear. The V end was cut by 4 bases, the J end by 3 bases, with 6 bases between. CDR3 length: 11 amino acids. Germline CDR1 GTSNPN, CDR2 SVGIG (reference sequence).

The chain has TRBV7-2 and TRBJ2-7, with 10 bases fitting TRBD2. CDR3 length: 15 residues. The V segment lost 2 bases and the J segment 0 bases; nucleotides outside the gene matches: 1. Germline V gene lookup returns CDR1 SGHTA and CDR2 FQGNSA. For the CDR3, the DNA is TGTGCCAGCAGCTTACGGACTAGCGGCTCCTACGAGCAGTACTTC. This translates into CASSLRTSGSYEQYF.

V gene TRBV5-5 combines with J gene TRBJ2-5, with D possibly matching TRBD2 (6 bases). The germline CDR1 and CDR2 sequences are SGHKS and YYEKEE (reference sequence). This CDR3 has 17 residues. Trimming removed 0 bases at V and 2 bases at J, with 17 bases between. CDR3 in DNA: TGTGCCAGCAGCTTGGGTCTGGGCGGGATTATACAAGAGACCCAGTACTTC. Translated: CASSLGLGGIIQETQYF. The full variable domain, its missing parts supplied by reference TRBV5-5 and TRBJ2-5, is DAGVTQSPTHLIKTRGQQVTLRCSPISGHKSVSWYQQVLGQGPQFIFQYYEKEERGRGNFPDRFSARQFPNYSSELNVNALLLGDSALYLCASSLGLGGIIQETQYFGPGTRLLVL.

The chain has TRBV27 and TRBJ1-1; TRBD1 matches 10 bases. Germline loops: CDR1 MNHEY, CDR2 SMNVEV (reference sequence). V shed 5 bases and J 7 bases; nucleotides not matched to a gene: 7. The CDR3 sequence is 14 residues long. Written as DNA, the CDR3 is TGTGCCAGCAGTCGGGACAGGGGAAGGGGTGAAGCTTTCTTT. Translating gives CASSRDRGRGEAFF.